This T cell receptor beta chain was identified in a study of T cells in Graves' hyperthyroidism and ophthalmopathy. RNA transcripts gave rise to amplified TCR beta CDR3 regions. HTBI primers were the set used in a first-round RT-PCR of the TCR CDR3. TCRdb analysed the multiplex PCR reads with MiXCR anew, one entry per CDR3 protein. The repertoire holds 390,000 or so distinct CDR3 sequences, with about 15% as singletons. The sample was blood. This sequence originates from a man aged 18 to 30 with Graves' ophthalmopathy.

The CDR3 spells CATSDLYHLTGELFF. The CDR3 DNA is TGTGCCACCAGTGATTTGTATCACCTCACCGGGGAGCTGTTTTTT. The V gene is TRBV24-1, the J gene TRBJ2-2; D ambiguous. V gave up 0 bases and J gave up 4 bases, with 8 bases separating them. The CDR3 runs 15 residues. In germline, CDR1 is KGHDR, CDR2 SFDVKD.